This T cell receptor beta chain was identified during a study of T cell responses to AZD1222 COVID-19 vaccine. Findings and limits, study-wide: Repertoire sampling occurred only after the peak T cell response. Only a handful of AZD1222 recipients, six or seven in all, had baseline seropositivity. Within unmutated variant regions lay the reported targets of nearly half of spike-specific TCRs. Clonal diversity was possibly underestimated; the donors were predominantly white British and more often female.

The method was immunoSEQ multiplex PCR; TCRdb's version includes in-frame clones alone and lacks a portion of them. The repertoire holds about 130,000 clones, roughly 86% seen once, with roughly 12% in the top ten. V lost 6 bases and J lost 2, with 5 bases in between. The germline CDR1 and CDR2 sequences are MDHEN and SYDVKM. CDR3 size: 11 residues. Comments on this clone: Its antigen is still unknown.

Specimen: peripheral blood, collected on day 0 of AZD1222 vaccination. This TCR derives from an adult in good health. The J gene is TRBJ2-7, the V gene TRBV28, with no clear D. The DNA for the CDR3 is TGTGCCAGCAGCAACACCTACGAGCAGTACTTC. Encoded protein: CASSNTYEQYF.